A selection of T cell receptor beta chains follows, all from one sample in a study of vaccination effects on CD4 cells after COVID-19. Method: immunoSEQ multiplex PCR; TCRdb's copy keeps in-frame clones and lacks some. Of about 14,000 clones in the sample, 60% to 85% were seen once. Antigens for these TCRs are unknown. The sequencing used CD4+ T cells from PBMCs cultured with SARS-CoV-2 spike peptides, collected after COVID-19 vaccination. These receptor sequences come from a human donor who had a prior SARS-CoV-2 infection. CDR3s include the opening cysteine and the closing phenylalanine or tryptophan. Rows may omit the clone size; those that give it use once, few, many or a size class.

cdr3_aa: CASSLGALTGDGEKLFF
v_call: TRBV5-1
clone_size: -

cdr3_aa: CASSSTSGRLYEQYF
v_call: TRBV5-4
clone_size: -

cdr3_aa: CASSVGGGAWDTQYF
v_call: TRBV9
clone_size: -

cdr3_aa: CASSFVGSGANVLTF
v_call: TRBV27
clone_size: -

cdr3_aa: CASSPTGNYGYTF
v_call: TRBV12-3/TRBV12-4
clone_size: -

cdr3_aa: CASSQDKMTGVIKQYF
v_call: TRBV14
clone_size: -

cdr3_aa: CASSNRGNYGYTF
v_call: TRBV7-2
clone_size: -

cdr3_aa: CASDSLALNSPLHF
v_call: TRBV2
clone_size: -

cdr3_aa: CATSDLGLAGGNQETQYF
v_call: TRBV24-1
clone_size: -

cdr3_aa: CAISEVRADTQYF
v_call: TRBV10-3
clone_size: -

cdr3_aa: CASSMGRPDTQYF
v_call: TRBV19
clone_size: -

cdr3_aa: CASSQGASGRWNEQFF
v_call: TRBV4-3
clone_size: -

cdr3_aa: CASSRTDSNQPQHF
v_call: TRBV9
clone_size: few

cdr3_aa: CATSEPGTDTQYF
v_call: TRBV24-1
clone_size: -

cdr3_aa: CASSNPFSGANVLTF
v_call: TRBV6-5
clone_size: -

cdr3_aa: CASSDRGAAYNSPLHF
v_call: TRBV6-2/TRBV6-3
clone_size: -

cdr3_aa: CSVDFRRHAPIAKNIQYF
v_call: TRBV29-1
clone_size: -

cdr3_aa: CASSLVPETQYF
v_call: TRBV7-2
clone_size: -

cdr3_aa: CASSAFERTTDTQYF
v_call: TRBV9
clone_size: -

cdr3_aa: CASLPGTARVMGGYTF
v_call: TRBV2
clone_size: -

cdr3_aa: CASSPEVSYGYTF
v_call: TRBV18
clone_size: once

cdr3_aa: CASSPGFNSGNTIYF
v_call: TRBV5-4
clone_size: -

cdr3_aa: CASSVQGERSPLHF
v_call: TRBV10-2
clone_size: -

cdr3_aa: CASTQRGAGYEQYF
v_call: TRBV3-1/TRBV3-2
clone_size: -

cdr3_aa: CASSPGQQDYEQYF
v_call: TRBV18
clone_size: few

cdr3_aa: CASSSDMAHQPQHF
v_call: TRBV7-2
clone_size: -

cdr3_aa: CSGWTGEETQYF
v_call: TRBV29-1
clone_size: -

cdr3_aa: CATSDPSTNTGELFF
v_call: TRBV24-1
clone_size: -

cdr3_aa: CAISESGSGNTIYF
v_call: TRBV10-3
clone_size: -

cdr3_aa: CASSLADGGSGNTIYF
v_call: TRBV7-6
clone_size: once

cdr3_aa: CASSTKHGRSNTGELFF
v_call: TRBV19
clone_size: -

cdr3_aa: CSASGNWNTEAFF
v_call: TRBV20-1
clone_size: -

cdr3_aa: CASSYQARAYQETQYF
v_call: TRBV6-5
clone_size: -

cdr3_aa: CASSPRTGGGFPEAFF
v_call: TRBV7-9
clone_size: -

cdr3_aa: CASRVGWDRVEKLFF
v_call: TRBV5-8
clone_size: -

cdr3_aa: CASSESFGHLMNTEAFF
v_call: TRBV10-2
clone_size: -

cdr3_aa: CASSAGTAAQETQYF
v_call: TRBV5-4
clone_size: -